This TCR beta chain was sequenced in a study of blood T cell repertoires in COVID-19. Using immunoSEQ multiplex PCR, the repertoire was profiled, and TCRdb retains in-frame clones only, with some absent. The table includes about 85,000 clones, about four fifths detected once. There are 15 residues in the CDR3. Trimming stripped 1 base from V and 9 bases from J, with 15 bases between. Germline V gene data show CDR1 as LNHDA and CDR2 as SQIVND (reference sequence). V usage is TRBV19 and J usage is TRBJ2-2; perhaps TRBD1 as D (5 bases). The sequencing sample was made of peripheral blood. This receptor was obtained from a man between 60 and 75 years old with acute or convalescent COVID-19. The CDR3: CASSIARKGARELFF. The CDR3 DNA reads as TGTGCCAGTAGTATAGCCAGGAAAGGGGCCCGGGAGCTGTTTTTT.